The subject of this entry is one T cell receptor (beta chain). The antigen is undetermined. Clones were sequenced by immunoSEQ multiplex PCR, and TCRdb holds only the in-frame ones, with some missing. The table has around 110,000 clones, about nine tenths seen once. The source of the sample is a study of T cell clones after liver transplantation. About the study: Until 12-24 months post-transplant, subjects got standard immunosuppression and no induction. Study-wide results and caveats: Low donor cell numbers restricted donor-reactive repertoire measurement in a couple of subjects.

The CDR3 contains 16 residues. In germline, CDR1 is SGHDT, CDR2 YYEEEE. Deletions cut 2 bases from V and 0 bases from J, with 9 bases between. The material sequenced was CD4+ T cells from blood, taken 12 months after liver transplant. The receptor's source is a human patient who received a liver transplant. Some T cells may be transferred from the graft donor. The chain is built from TRBV5-6 and TRBJ1-6; no reliable D call. The chain's CDR3 is CASSFDASSYNSPLHF. The CDR3 coding sequence is TGTGCCAGCAGCTTCGACGCGAGCTCCTATAATTCACCCCTCCACTTT.